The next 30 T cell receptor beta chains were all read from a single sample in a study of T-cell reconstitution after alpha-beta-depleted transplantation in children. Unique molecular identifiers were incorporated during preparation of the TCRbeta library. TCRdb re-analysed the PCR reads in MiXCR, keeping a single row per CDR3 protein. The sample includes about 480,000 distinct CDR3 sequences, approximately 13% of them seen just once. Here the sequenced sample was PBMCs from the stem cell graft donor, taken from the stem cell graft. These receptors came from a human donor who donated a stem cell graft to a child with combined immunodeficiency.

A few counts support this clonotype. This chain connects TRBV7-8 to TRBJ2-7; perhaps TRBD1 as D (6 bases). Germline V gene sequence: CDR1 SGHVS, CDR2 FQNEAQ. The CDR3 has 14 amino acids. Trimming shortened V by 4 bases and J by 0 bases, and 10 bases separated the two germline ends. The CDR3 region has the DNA TGTGCCAGCAGCTGGGGACAACTCTCCTACGAGCAGTACTTC. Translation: CASSWGQLSYEQYF. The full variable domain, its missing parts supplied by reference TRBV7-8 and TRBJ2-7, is GAGVSQSPRYKVAKRGQDVALRCDPISGHVSLFWYQQALGQGPEFLTYFQNEAQLDKSGLPSDRFFAERPEGSVSTLKIQRTQQEDSAVYLCASSWGQLSYEQYFGPGTRLTVT.

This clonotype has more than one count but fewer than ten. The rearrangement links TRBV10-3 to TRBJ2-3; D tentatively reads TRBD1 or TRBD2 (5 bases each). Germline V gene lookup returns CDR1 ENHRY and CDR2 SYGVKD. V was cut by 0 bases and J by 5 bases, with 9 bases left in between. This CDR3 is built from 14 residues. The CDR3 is CAISESEGQDTQYF. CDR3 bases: TGTGCCATCAGTGAGTCTGAGGGGCAAGATACGCAGTATTTT.

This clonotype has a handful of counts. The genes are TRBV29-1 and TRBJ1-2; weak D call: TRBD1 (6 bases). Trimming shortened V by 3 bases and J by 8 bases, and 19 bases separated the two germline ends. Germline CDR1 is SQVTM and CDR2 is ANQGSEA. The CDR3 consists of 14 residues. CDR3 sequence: CSVESDEPRGGYTF. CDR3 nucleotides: TGCAGCGTTGAGAGTGACGAGCCAAGGGGGGGCTACACCTTC.

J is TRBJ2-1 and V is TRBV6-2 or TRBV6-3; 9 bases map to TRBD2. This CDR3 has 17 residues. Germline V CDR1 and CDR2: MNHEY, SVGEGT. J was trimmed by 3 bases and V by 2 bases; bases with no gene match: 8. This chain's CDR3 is CASSYPRRTSVYNEQFF. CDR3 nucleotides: TGTGCCAGCAGTTACCCTAGAAGGACTAGCGTCTACAATGAGCAGTTCTTC.

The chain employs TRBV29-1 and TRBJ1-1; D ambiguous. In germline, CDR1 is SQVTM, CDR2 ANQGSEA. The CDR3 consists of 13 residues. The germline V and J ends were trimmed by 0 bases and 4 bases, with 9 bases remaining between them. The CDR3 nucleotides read TGCAGCGTTGAAGAGGGTCGGCGCACTGAAGCTTTCTTT. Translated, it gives CSVEEGRRTEAFF.

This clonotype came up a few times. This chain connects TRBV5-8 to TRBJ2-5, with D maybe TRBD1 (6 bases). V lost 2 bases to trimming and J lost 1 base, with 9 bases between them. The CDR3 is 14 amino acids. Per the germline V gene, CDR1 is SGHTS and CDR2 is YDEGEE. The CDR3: CASSLKQGQETQYF. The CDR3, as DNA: TGTGCCAGCAGCTTAAAACAGGGCCAAGAGACCCAGTACTTC.

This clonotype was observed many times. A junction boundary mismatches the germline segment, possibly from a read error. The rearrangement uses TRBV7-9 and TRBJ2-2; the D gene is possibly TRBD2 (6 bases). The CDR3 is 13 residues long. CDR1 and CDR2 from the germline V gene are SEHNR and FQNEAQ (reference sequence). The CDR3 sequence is CASDVGRHREQFF. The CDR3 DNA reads TGTGCGAGCGATGTGGGCCGGCACCGGGAGCAGTTTTTT.

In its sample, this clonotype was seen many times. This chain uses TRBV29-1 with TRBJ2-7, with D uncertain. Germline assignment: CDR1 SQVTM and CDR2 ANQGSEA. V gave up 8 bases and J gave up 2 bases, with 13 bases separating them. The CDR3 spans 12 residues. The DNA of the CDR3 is TGCAGCTTCCGGATTGGACCCTACGAGCAGTACTTC. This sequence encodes CSFRIGPYEQYF.

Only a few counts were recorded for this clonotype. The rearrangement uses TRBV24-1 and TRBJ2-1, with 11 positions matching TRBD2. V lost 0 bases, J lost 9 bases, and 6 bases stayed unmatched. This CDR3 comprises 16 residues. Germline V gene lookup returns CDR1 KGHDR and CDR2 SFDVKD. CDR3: CATSDLTTSGSTEQFF. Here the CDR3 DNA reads TGTGCCACCAGTGATTTGACCACTAGCGGGAGTACTGAGCAGTTCTTC.

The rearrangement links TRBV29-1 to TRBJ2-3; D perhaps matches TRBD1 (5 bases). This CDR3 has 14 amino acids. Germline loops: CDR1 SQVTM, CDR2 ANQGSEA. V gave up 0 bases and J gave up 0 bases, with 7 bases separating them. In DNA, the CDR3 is TGCAGCGTTGAAGATAGGGGTAGCACAGATACGCAGTATTTT. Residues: CSVEDRGSTDTQYF.

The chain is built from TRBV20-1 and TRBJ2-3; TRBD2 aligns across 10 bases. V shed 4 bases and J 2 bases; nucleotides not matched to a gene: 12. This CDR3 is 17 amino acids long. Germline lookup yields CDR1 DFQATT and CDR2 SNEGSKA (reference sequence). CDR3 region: CSATEASGSWLTDTQYF. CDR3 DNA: TGCAGTGCTACAGAGGCTAGCGGGAGTTGGCTCACAGATACGCAGTATTTT.

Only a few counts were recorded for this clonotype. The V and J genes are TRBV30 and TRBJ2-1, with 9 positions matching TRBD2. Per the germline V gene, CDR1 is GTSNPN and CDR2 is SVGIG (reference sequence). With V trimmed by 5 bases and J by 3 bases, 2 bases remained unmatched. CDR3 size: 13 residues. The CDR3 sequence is CAWGAGGYNEQFF. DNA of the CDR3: TGTGCCTGGGGAGCGGGGGGCTACAATGAGCAGTTCTTC. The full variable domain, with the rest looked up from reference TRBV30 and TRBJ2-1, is SQTIHQWPATLVQPVGSPLSLECTVEGTSNPNLYWYRQAAGRGLQLLFYSVGIGQISSEVPQNLSASRPQDRQFILSSKKLLLSDSGFYLCAWGAGGYNEQFFGPGTRLTVL.

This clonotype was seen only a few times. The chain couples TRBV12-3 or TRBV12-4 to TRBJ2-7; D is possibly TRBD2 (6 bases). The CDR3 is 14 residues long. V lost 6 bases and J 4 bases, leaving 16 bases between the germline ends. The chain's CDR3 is CASSPPGDIYEQYF. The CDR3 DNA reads TGTGCCAGCAGCCCCCCGGGAGACATTTACGAGCAGTACTTC.

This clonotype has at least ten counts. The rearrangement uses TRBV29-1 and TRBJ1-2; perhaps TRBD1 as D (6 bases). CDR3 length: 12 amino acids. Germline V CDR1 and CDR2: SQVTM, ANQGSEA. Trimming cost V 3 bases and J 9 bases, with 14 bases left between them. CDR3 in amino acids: CSVEEAGVRYTF. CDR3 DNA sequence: TGCAGCGTTGAGGAGGCAGGGGTACGCTACACCTTC.

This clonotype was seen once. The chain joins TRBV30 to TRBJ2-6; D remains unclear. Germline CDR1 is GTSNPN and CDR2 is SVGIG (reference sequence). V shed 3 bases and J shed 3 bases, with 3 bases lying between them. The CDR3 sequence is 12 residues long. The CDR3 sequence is CAWRNGANVLTF. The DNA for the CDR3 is TGTGCCTGGAGGAATGGGGCCAACGTCCTGACTTTC. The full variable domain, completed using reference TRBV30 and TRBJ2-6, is SQTIHQWPATLVQPVGSPLSLECTVEGTSNPNLYWYRQAAGRGLQLLFYSVGIGQISSEVPQNLSASRPQDRQFILSSKKLLLSDSGFYLCAWRNGANVLTFGAGSRLTVL.

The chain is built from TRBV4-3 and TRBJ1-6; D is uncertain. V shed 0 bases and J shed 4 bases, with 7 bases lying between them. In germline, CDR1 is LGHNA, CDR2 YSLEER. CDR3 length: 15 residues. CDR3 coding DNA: TGCGCCAGCAGCCAAGATTCTGGATATAATTCACCCCTCCACTTT. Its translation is CASSQDSGYNSPLHF.

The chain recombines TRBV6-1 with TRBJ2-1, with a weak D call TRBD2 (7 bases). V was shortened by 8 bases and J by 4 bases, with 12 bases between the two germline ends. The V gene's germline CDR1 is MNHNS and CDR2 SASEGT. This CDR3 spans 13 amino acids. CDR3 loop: CASARGAYNEQFF. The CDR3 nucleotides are TGTGCCAGCGCTCGGGGGGCATACAATGAGCAGTTCTTC.

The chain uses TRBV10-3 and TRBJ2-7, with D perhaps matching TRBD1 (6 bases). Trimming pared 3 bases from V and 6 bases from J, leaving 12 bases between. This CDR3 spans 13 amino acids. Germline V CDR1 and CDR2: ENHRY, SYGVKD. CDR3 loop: CAISEITGSEQYF. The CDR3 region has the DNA TGTGCCATCAGTGAAATTACAGGGAGCGAGCAGTACTTC.

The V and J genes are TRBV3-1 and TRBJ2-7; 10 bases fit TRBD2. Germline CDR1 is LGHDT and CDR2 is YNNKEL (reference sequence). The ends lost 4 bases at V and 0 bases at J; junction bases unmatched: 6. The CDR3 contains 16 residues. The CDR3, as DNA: TGTGCCAGCAGCCGACTAGCGGGTTCCAGCTCCTACGAGCAGTACTTC. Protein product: CASSRLAGSSSYEQYF.

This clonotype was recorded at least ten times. This CDR3 reads CASSRGLETGANVLTF. CDR3 nucleotide sequence: TGCGCCAGCAGCAGGGGACTAGAAACTGGGGCCAACGTCCTGACTTTC. The gene calls are TRBV5-1 and TRBJ2-6; 8 bases are shared with TRBD2. The ends lost 4 bases at V and 2 bases at J; junction bases unmatched: 5. CDR3 length: 16 residues. The germline CDR1 and CDR2 sequences are SGHRS and YFSETQ.

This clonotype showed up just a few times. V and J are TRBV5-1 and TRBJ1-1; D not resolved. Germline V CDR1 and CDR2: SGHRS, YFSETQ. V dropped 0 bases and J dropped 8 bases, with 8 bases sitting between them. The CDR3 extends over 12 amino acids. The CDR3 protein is CASSLVEKEAFF. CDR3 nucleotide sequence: TGCGCCAGCAGCTTGGTGGAGAAGGAAGCTTTCTTT.

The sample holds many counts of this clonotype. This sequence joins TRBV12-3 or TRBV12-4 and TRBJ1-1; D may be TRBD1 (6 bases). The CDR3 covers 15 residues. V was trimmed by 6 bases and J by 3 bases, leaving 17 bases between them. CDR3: CASRSRQGIYTEAFF. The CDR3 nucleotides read TGTGCCAGCAGGTCGAGGCAGGGGATCTACACTGAAGCTTTCTTT.

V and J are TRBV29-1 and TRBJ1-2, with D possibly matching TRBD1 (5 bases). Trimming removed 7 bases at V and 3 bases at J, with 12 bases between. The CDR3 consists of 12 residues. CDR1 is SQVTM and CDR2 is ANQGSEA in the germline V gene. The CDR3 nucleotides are TGCAGCGGAGCGGGGGGTGACTATGGCTACACCTTC. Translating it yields CSGAGGDYGYTF.

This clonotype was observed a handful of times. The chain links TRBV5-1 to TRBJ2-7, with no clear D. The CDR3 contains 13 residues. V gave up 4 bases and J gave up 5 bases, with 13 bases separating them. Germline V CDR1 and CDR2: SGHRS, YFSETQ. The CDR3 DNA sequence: TGCGCCAGCAGCGGAACGGAAGGGAACGAGCAGTACTTC. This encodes CASSGTEGNEQYF.

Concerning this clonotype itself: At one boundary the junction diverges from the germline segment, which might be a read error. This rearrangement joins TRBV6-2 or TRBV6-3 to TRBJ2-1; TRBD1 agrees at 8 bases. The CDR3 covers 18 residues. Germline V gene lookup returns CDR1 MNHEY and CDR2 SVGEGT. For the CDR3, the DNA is TGTGCCAGCATTTACTCGAGCTATGGGACAGGAGAGGACAATGAGCAGTTCTTC. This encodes CASIYSSYGTGEDNEQFF.

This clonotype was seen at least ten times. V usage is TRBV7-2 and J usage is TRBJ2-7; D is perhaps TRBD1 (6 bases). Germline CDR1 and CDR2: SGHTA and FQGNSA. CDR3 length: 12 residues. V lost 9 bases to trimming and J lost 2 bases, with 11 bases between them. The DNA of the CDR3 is TGTGCCAGTTCGACAGGAGCCTACGAGCAGTACTTC. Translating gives CASSTGAYEQYF.

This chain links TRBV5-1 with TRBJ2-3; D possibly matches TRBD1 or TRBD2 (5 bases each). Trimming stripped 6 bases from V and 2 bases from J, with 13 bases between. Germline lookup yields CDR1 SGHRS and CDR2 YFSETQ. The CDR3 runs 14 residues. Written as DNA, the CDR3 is TGCGCCAGCAACTCCTTGGGGGTCACAGATACGCAGTATTTT. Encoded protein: CASNSLGVTDTQYF. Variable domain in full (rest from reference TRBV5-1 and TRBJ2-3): KAGVTQTPRYLIKTRGQQVTLSCSPISGHRSVSWYQQTPGQGLQFLFEYFSETQRNKGNFPGRFSGRQFSNSRSEMNVSTLELGDSALYLCASNSLGVTDTQYFGPGTRLTVL.

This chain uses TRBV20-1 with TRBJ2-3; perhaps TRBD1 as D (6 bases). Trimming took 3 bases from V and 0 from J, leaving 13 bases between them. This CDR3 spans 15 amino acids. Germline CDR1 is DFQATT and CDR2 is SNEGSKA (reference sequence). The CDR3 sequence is CSASTGTTSTDTQYF. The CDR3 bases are TGCAGTGCTAGTACCGGGACAACTAGCACAGATACGCAGTATTTT.

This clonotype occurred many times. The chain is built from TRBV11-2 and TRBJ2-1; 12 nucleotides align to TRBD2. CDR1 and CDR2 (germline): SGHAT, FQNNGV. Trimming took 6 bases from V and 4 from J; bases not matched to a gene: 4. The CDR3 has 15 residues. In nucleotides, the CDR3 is TGTGCCAGCAGATCCGGGACTAGCGGGTACAATGAGCAGTTCTTC. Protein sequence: CASRSGTSGYNEQFF.

DNA of the CDR3: TGTGCCAGCAGCGGGCGGGGGGGCAATGAGCAGTTCTTC. Residues: CASSGRGGNEQFF. The gene calls are TRBV12-3 or TRBV12-4 and TRBJ2-1, with 9 bases identical to TRBD2. J gave up 6 bases and V 6 bases, and 3 bases lay outside the gene matches. The CDR3 sequence is 13 residues long.